This T cell receptor beta chain emerged from a study of T cells after yellow fever vaccination. UMIs and a universal primer site were added when TCR cDNA was made by 5'RACE template switching. From the 5' RACE reads, TCRdb called clonotypes with MiXCR, one entry per CDR3 protein. The sample contains 400,000 or so distinct CDR3 sequences, 18% of which appear only once. This clonotype was detected only a few times. J lost 4 bases, V lost 0 bases, and 6 bases had no gene match. In germline, CDR1 is MNHEY, CDR2 SVGAGI. The CDR3 is 16 residues long. The J gene is TRBJ2-3, the V gene TRBV6-5, with 8 bases lining up with TRBD2. The material was PBMCs, obtained before the yellow fever booster vaccination. This TCR was sampled from a man aged 18 to 30 who received the YFV17D yellow fever vaccine. The CDR3 region is CASSYSGTSRADTQYF. CDR3 nucleotide sequence: TGTGCCAGCAGTTACTCGGGGACTAGTAGGGCAGATACGCAGTATTTT.